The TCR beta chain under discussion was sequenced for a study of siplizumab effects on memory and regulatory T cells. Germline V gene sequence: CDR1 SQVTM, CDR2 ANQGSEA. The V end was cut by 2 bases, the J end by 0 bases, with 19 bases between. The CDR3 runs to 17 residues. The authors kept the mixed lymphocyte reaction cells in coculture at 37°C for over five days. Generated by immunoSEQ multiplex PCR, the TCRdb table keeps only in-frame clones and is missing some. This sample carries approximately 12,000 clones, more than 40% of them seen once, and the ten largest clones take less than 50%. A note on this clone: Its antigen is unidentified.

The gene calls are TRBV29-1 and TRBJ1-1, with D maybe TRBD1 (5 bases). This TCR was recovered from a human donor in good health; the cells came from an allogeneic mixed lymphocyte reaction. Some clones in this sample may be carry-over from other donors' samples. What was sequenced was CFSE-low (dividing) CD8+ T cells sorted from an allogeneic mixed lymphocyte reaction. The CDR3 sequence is CSVETLEGWGMNTEAFF. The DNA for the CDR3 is TGCAGCGTTGAAACACTGGAGGGGTGGGGAATGAACACTGAAGCTTTCTTT. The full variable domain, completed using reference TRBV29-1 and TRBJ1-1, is SAVISQKPSRDICQRGTSLTIQCQVDSQVTMMFWYRQQPGQSLTLIATANQGSEATYESGFVIDKFPISRPNLTFSTLTVSNMSPEDSSIYLCSVETLEGWGMNTEAFFGQGTRLTVV.